Listed here are 29 T cell receptor beta chains from one sample, sequenced in a study of blood T cell repertoires in COVID-19. Clones were read by immunoSEQ multiplex PCR, and TCRdb kept only the in-frame ones, dropping some. The repertoire holds approximately 190,000 clones, with 80% as singletons. The sequenced sample consisted of peripheral blood. Source of these receptors: a man between 60 and 75 years old with acute or convalescent COVID-19.

This rearrangement joins TRBV15 to TRBJ2-1, with no clear D. Germline lookup yields CDR1 LNHNV and CDR2 YYDKDF (reference sequence). Trimming took 3 bases from V and 7 from J, leaving 7 bases between them. The CDR3 spans 12 residues. The CDR3 spells CATSSRANEQFF. The CDR3 nucleotides read TGTGCCACCAGCAGCAGAGCGAATGAGCAGTTCTTC.

This chain uses TRBV24-1 with TRBJ1-5, with D unclear. Germline V CDR1 and CDR2: KGHDR, SFDVKD. This CDR3 comprises 12 residues. V was pared by 9 bases and J by 9 bases, with 14 bases between. CDR3 nucleotides: TGTGCCACCGCGGCCTCCACCGGGCCCCAGCATTTT. Residues: CATAASTGPQHF.

The chain links TRBV4-3 to TRBJ2-1; tentatively, D is TRBD1 (5 bases). CDR1 is LGHNA, CDR2 YSLEER, per germline. Trimming took off 4 bases at V and 5 bases at J, with 15 bases between the two ends. The CDR3 length is 15 residues. CDR3 coding DNA: TGCGCCAGCAGCCTAGTAGACAGAAGGGACAATGAGCAGTTCTTC. Translated: CASSLVDRRDNEQFF.

The chain is built from TRBV19 and TRBJ2-3; 8 bases match TRBD2. In germline, CDR1 is LNHDA, CDR2 SQIVND (reference sequence). The trim removed 3 bases at V and 3 bases at J, leaving 11 bases unmatched. The length of the CDR3 is 17 residues. The CDR3 sequence: CASSIAGSGRGTDTQYF. CDR3 in DNA: TGTGCCAGTAGTATCGCGGGGAGCGGGAGAGGGACAGATACGCAGTATTTT. Full variable domain (remainder filled in from reference TRBV19 and TRBJ2-3): DGGITQSPKYLFRKEGQNVTLSCEQNLNHDAMYWYRQDPGQGLRLIYYSQIVNDFQKGDIAEGYSVSREKKESFPLTVTSAQKNPTAFYLCASSIAGSGRGTDTQYFGPGTRLTVL.

CDR3 sequence reads: CASSRGLAGGIYNEQFF. CDR3 nucleotide sequence: TGTGCCAGCAGCCGTGGACTAGCGGGAGGTATATACAATGAGCAGTTCTTC. The V and J genes are TRBV11-2 and TRBJ2-1; TRBD2 matches 14 bases. Germline V lookup: CDR1 SGHAT, CDR2 FQNNGV. CDR3 length: 17 residues. The junction had 7 bases not matched to a gene; V was cut back by 5 bases and J by 4 bases.

The rearrangement joins TRBV6-2 or TRBV6-3 to TRBJ2-1, with 9 nucleotides matching TRBD1. From germline, CDR1 is MNHEY and CDR2 SVGEGT. CDR3 length: 17 residues. With V trimmed by 1 base and J by 8 bases, 12 bases remained unmatched. The CDR3 DNA sequence: TGTGCCAGCAGTTACTTTTACAGGGGGCCGGGGAGTTATGAGCAGTTCTTC. It specifies CASSYFYRGPGSYEQFF.

This clone has just one count. The V gene is TRBV4-3, the J gene TRBJ2-1; 11 positions agree with TRBD2. The J segment lost 7 bases and the V segment lost 5 bases, leaving 10 bases of the junction unmatched. The CDR3 extends over 16 amino acids. The germline gives CDR1 LGHNA, CDR2 YSLEER. CDR3 protein: CASSYLSGGAHNEQFF. CDR3 sequence (DNA): TGCGCCAGCAGCTACCTTAGCGGGGGGGCCCATAATGAGCAGTTCTTC.

The DNA of the CDR3 is TGTGCCTGGACTAGCGGGAGAGAATTCGGCGGGGAGCTGTTTTTT. Protein product: CAWTSGREFGGELFF. This chain uses TRBV30 with TRBJ2-2; 10 nucleotides line up with TRBD2. There are 15 residues in the CDR3. V was clipped by 4 bases and J by 7 bases; unmatched bases: 9. Germline V gives CDR1 GTSNPN, CDR2 SVGIG (reference sequence). The full variable domain, its missing parts supplied by reference TRBV30 and TRBJ2-2, is SQTIHQWPATLVQPVGSPLSLECTVEGTSNPNLYWYRQAAGRGLQLLFYSVGIGQISSEVPQNLSASRPQDRQFILSSKKLLLSDSGFYLCAWTSGREFGGELFFGEGSRLTVL.

This chain connects TRBV4-1 to TRBJ2-7; 15 bases line up with TRBD2. The ends lost 0 bases at V and 3 bases at J; junction bases unmatched: 15. From germline, CDR1 is MGHRA and CDR2 YSYEKL. This CDR3 has 21 amino acids. CDR3 coding DNA: TGCGCCAGCAGCCAAGATCGCTGGACTAGCGGGAGGGCCGGGTTAAGCTACGAGCAGTACTTC. Its translation: CASSQDRWTSGRAGLSYEQYF.

The gene calls are TRBV7-9 and TRBJ2-1; 8 bases line up with TRBD2. J gave up 2 bases and V 2 bases, and 2 bases lay outside the gene matches. The length of the CDR3 is 15 residues. Germline V CDR1 and CDR2: SEHNR, FQNEAQ (reference sequence). The CDR3 loop is CASSLRAGAYNEQFF. CDR3 DNA: TGTGCCAGCAGCTTAAGAGCGGGGGCCTACAATGAGCAGTTCTTC.

This clone was found a few times. The chain has TRBV7-9 and TRBJ1-1; D remains ambiguous. CDR3 length: 11 amino acids. Germline V gene data show CDR1 as SEHNR and CDR2 as FQNEAQ (reference sequence). Trimming pared 5 bases from V and 2 bases from J, leaving 3 bases between. This CDR3 is CASSLNTEAFF. The DNA for the CDR3 is TGTGCCAGCAGCCTCAACACTGAAGCTTTCTTT. Variable domain in full (rest from reference TRBV7-9 and TRBJ1-1): DTGVSQNPRHKITKRGQNVTFRCDPISEHNRLYWYRQTLGQGPEFLTYFQNEAQLEKSRLLSDRFSAERPKGSFSTLEIQRTEQGDSAMYLCASSLNTEAFFGQGTRLTVV.

The chain couples TRBV11-2 to TRBJ2-7; 7 bases are a match to TRBD1. The germline V gene encodes CDR1 SGHAT and CDR2 FQNNGV. CDR3 length: 16 amino acids. Trimming cost V 2 bases and J 4 bases; bases outside gene matches: 11. CDR3: CASSLIGGQRRYEQYF. The CDR3 region has the DNA TGTGCCAGCAGCTTAATAGGGGGACAGAGAAGGTACGAGCAGTACTTC.

As concerns this clone: Different DNA sequences within this sample yield the same CDR3. This chain uses TRBV5-1 with TRBJ2-1; TRBD2 agrees at 7 bases. The CDR3 extends over 14 amino acids. With 0 bases clipped from V and 6 bases from J, the junction kept 3 bases outside the gene matches. The germline V gene encodes CDR1 SGHRS and CDR2 YFSETQ. The CDR3 spells CASSLAGGTNEQFF. CDR3 DNA: TGCGCCAGCAGCTTGGCCGGGGGGACCAATGAGCAGTTCTTC.

The chain employs TRBV9 and TRBJ2-3; 12 bases agree with TRBD2. The CDR3 has 16 residues. J lost 2 bases, V lost 4 bases, and 5 bases had no gene match. Germline values: CDR1 SGDLS, CDR2 YYNGEE. CDR3 loop: CASSSGLAGITDTQYF. The CDR3 DNA is TGTGCCAGCAGCAGTGGACTAGCGGGAATCACAGATACGCAGTATTTT.

This clone was detected only once. The genes are TRBV18 and TRBJ2-5; maybe TRBD2 (6 bases). This CDR3 region has 15 residues. Germline CDR1 and CDR2: KGHSH and LQKENI. Trimming took off 2 bases at V and 2 bases at J, with 12 bases between the two ends. Written as DNA, the CDR3 is TGTGCCAGCTCACCATTTTTGGGGGGACAAGAGACCCAGTACTTC. Its translation: CASSPFLGGQETQYF.

This chain uses TRBV11-2 with TRBJ2-7; 10 nucleotides agree with TRBD2. The germline gives CDR1 SGHAT, CDR2 FQNNGV. The CDR3 loop spans 15 amino acids. With 2 bases clipped from V and 9 bases from J, the junction kept 10 bases outside the gene matches. CDR3 bases: TGTGCCAGCAGCTTAAGTGGGCTAGCGGGAGTACCGCAGTACTTC. Its translation is CASSLSGLAGVPQYF.

The chain has TRBV21-1 and TRBJ2-7; the table's D call, TRBD1, was not checked against the DNA. TRBV21-1 is a known pseudogene. The CDR3 contains 17 residues. CDR3 nucleotide sequence: TGTGCCAGCAGCGAAAGATACAGGGCGGAAGTTCCCTACGAGCAGTACTTC. Translated, it gives CASSERYRAEVPYEQYF.

This clone has just one count. The chain joins TRBV6-4 to TRBJ2-1; 8 nucleotides agree with TRBD2. The J segment lost 5 bases and the V segment lost 0 bases, leaving 3 bases of the junction unmatched. CDR1 and CDR2 from the germline V gene are MRHNA and SNTAGT. The CDR3 spans 15 residues. CDR3 loop: CASSDSRGGHNEQFF. The CDR3 DNA is TGTGCCAGCAGTGACTCTCGGGGGGGCCACAATGAGCAGTTCTTC.

The chain employs TRBV3-1 (or the pseudogene TRBV3-2) and TRBJ2-7, with 8 bases that match TRBD1. The CDR3 runs 15 residues. J gave up 6 bases and V 4 bases, and 11 bases lay outside the gene matches. From germline, CDR1 is LGHDT and CDR2 YNNKEL (reference sequence). CDR3 sequence: CASSLFGQGPLEQYF. As DNA, the CDR3 is TGTGCCAGCAGCCTTTTCGGACAGGGCCCCCTCGAGCAGTACTTC.

This clone was counted once. The rearrangement links TRBV24-1 to TRBJ2-2; 7 bases are shared with TRBD1. The ends lost 7 bases at V and 1 base at J; junction bases unmatched: 14. The germline V gene has CDR1 KGHDR and CDR2 SFDVKD. The CDR3 is 18 amino acids. This CDR3 is CATSQTPSTGWNTGELFF. CDR3 nucleotide sequence: TGTGCCACCAGCCAGACCCCCTCGACAGGGTGGAACACCGGGGAGCTGTTTTTT.

The chain joins TRBV12-5 to TRBJ2-7; TRBD2 aligns across 9 bases. The CDR3 spans 15 residues. CDR1 and CDR2 (germline): LGHNT, FRNRAP. After removal of 3 bases from V and 4 bases from J, the junction contained 7 bases not matched to a gene. The CDR3 loop is CASGFNSGLAYEQYF. The CDR3 bases are TGTGCTAGTGGTTTCAATTCGGGACTAGCATACGAGCAGTACTTC.

In DNA, the CDR3 is TGTGCCAGCAGCGTAAGACTGACAGGAAAATTCAATGAGCAGTTCTTC. Its translation is CASSVRLTGKFNEQFF. The rearrangement joins TRBV9 to TRBJ2-1; tentative D call: TRBD1 (6 bases). With 1 base removed from V and 6 bases from J, the gap between germline ends came to 17 bases. The germline V gene encodes CDR1 SGDLS and CDR2 YYNGEE. There are 16 residues in the CDR3. The full variable domain, its missing parts supplied by reference TRBV9 and TRBJ2-1, is DSGVTQTPKHLITATGQRVTLRCSPRSGDLSVYWYQQSLDQGLQFLIQYYNGEERAKGNILERFSAQQFPDLHSELNLSSLELGDSALYFCASSVRLTGKFNEQFFGPGTRLTVL.

The chain joins TRBV6-6 to TRBJ2-3, with 9 nucleotides matching TRBD2. The germline CDR1 and CDR2 sequences are MNHNY and SVGAGI (reference sequence). The CDR3 has 16 amino acids. V gave up 5 bases and J gave up 4 bases; unmatched junction bases: 10. CDR3 region: CASSVFSGRGADTQYF. The CDR3 nucleotides read TGTGCCAGCAGTGTCTTTAGCGGGAGAGGGGCAGATACGCAGTATTTT.

In DNA, the CDR3 is TGTGCCAGAAACCGACAGGGAGCAACCTACGAGCAGTACTTC. Translated: CARNRQGATYEQYF. This chain connects TRBV2 to TRBJ2-7; 7 bases line up with TRBD1. Germline lookup yields CDR1 SNHLY and CDR2 FYNNEI. Losses at the gene ends were 9 bases for V and 2 bases for J; bases not matched to a gene: 10. The CDR3 is 14 amino acids. The whole variable domain, remainder taken from reference TRBV2 and TRBJ2-7, is EPEVTQTPSHQVTQMGQEVILRCVPISNHLYFYWYRQILGQKVEFLVSFYNNEISEKSEIFDDQFSVERPDGSNFTLKIRSTKLEDSAMYFCARNRQGATYEQYFGPGTRLTVT.

The rearrangement joins TRBV3-1 (or the pseudogene TRBV3-2) to TRBJ2-3; the match to TRBD2 covers 10 bases. The CDR3 consists of 16 residues. Germline V gene sequence: CDR1 LGHDT, CDR2 YNNKEL (reference sequence). J gave up 8 bases and V 4 bases, and 12 bases lay outside the gene matches. CDR3 residues: CASSPLAGGRGGTQYF. The CDR3 region has the DNA TGTGCCAGCAGCCCCTTAGCGGGAGGTCGGGGGGGTACGCAGTATTTT.

For this clone: This may come from a read error, since a much larger clone is one base off. The same CDR3 also results from other DNA sequences found in this sample. V gene TRBV19 combines with J gene TRBJ2-7, with D uncertain. The V end lost 5 bases, the J end lost 0 bases, and 5 bases lay between the germline ends. The CDR3 is made up of 12 amino acids. Germline CDR1 is LNHDA and CDR2 is SQIVND (reference sequence). The CDR3 loop reads CASSSSSYEQYF. Here the CDR3 DNA reads TGTGCCAGTAGTTCCAGCTCCTACGAGCAGTACTTC.

This chain uses TRBV10-3 with TRBJ1-2, with TRBD1 identical over 8 bases. Per germline, CDR1 ENHRY and CDR2 SYGVKD. The CDR3 contains 15 residues. With V trimmed by 0 bases and J by 4 bases, 4 bases remained unmatched. CDR3: CAISESTGALYGYTF. The CDR3 nucleotides are TGTGCCATCAGTGAGTCGACAGGGGCCCTCTATGGCTACACCTTC.

The V gene is TRBV5-5, the J gene TRBJ2-1, with 7 bases identical to TRBD1. CDR1 and CDR2 (germline): SGHKS, YYEKEE (reference sequence). CDR3 size: 15 residues. The trim removed 4 bases at V and 2 bases at J, leaving 6 bases unmatched. CDR3: CASSEARGPYNEQFF. The DNA of the CDR3 is TGTGCCAGCAGCGAGGCAAGGGGGCCCTACAATGAGCAGTTCTTC.

The chain uses TRBV19 and TRBJ2-7, with 9 bases fitting TRBD1. The CDR3 runs 14 residues. The V gene end was trimmed by 3 bases and the J gene end by 1 base; junction bases not matched to a gene: 1. CDR1 is LNHDA, CDR2 SQIVND, per germline (reference sequence). The CDR3: CASSIGTGSYEQYF. As DNA, the CDR3 is TGTGCCAGTAGTATCGGGACAGGGTCCTACGAGCAGTACTTC. Supplemented by reference TRBV19 and TRBJ2-7, the full variable domain reads DGGITQSPKYLFRKEGQNVTLSCEQNLNHDAMYWYRQDPGQGLRLIYYSQIVNDFQKGDIAEGYSVSREKKESFPLTVTSAQKNPTAFYLCASSIGTGSYEQYFGPGTRLTVT.